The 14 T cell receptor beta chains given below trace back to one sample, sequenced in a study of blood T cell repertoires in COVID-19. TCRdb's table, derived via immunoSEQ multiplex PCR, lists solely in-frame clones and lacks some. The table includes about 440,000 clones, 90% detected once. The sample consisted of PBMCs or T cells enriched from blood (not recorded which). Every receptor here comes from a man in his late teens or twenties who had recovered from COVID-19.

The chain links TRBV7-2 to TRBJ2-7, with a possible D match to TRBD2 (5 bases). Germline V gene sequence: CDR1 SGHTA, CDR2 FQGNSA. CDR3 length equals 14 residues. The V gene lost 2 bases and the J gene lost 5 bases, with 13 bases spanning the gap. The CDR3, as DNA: TGTGCCAGCAGCTTAACGGGGTATTCTAACGAGCAGTACTTC. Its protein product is CASSLTGYSNEQYF.

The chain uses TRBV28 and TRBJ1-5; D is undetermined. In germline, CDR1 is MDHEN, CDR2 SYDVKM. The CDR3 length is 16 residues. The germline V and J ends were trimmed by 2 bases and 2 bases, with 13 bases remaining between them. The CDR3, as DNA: TGTGCCAGCAGTTTACCCGCGGGATTCGGCAATCAGCCCCAGCATTTT. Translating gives CASSLPAGFGNQPQHF.

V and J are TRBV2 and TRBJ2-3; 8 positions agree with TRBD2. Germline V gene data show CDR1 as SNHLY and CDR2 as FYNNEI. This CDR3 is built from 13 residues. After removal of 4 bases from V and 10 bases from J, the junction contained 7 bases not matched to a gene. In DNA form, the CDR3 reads TGTGCCAGCAGTGCGGAGACTAGCGTCCCGCAGTATTTT. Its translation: CASSAETSVPQYF.

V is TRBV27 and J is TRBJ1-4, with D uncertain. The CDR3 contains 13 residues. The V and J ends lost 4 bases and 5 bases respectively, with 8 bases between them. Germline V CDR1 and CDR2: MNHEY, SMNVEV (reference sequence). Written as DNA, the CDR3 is TGTGCCAGCAGTTGGAGGCTAAATGAAAAACTGTTTTTT. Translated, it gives CASSWRLNEKLFF.

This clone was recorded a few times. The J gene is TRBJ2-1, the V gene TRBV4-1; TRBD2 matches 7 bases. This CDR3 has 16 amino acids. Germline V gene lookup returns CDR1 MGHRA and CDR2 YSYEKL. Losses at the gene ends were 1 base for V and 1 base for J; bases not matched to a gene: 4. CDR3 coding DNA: TGCGCCAGCAGCCAAGGTCCTAGCGGTTCCTACAATGAGCAGTTCTTC. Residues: CASSQGPSGSYNEQFF.

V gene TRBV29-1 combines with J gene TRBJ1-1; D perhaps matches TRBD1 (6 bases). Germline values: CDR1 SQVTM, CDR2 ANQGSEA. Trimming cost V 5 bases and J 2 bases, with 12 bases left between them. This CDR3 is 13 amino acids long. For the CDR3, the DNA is TGCAGCGTTAAGCAGGGGATAAACACTGAAGCTTTCTTT. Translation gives CSVKQGINTEAFF.

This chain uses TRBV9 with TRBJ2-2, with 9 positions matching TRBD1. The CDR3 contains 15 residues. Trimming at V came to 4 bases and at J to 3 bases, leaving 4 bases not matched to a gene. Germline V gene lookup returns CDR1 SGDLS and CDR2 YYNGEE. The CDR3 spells CASSPWDRDTGELFF. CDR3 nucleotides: TGTGCCAGCAGCCCCTGGGACAGGGACACCGGGGAGCTGTTTTTT. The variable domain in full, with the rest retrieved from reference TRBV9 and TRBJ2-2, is DSGVTQTPKHLITATGQRVTLRCSPRSGDLSVYWYQQSLDQGLQFLIQYYNGEERAKGNILERFSAQQFPDLHSELNLSSLELGDSALYFCASSPWDRDTGELFFGEGSRLTVL.

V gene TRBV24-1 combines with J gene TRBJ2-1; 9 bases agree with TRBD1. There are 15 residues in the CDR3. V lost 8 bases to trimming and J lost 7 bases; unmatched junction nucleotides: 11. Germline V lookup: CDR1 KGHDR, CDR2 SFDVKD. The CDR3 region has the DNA TGTGCCACCAAGGGGATCAGGACAGGGGAGAATGAGCAGTTCTTC. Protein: CATKGIRTGENEQFF.

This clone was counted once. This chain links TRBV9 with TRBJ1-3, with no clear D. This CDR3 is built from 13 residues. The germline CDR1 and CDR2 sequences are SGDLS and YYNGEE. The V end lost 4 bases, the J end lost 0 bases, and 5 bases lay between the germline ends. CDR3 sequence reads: CASSSPSGNTIYF. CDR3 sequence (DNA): TGTGCCAGCAGCTCTCCCTCTGGAAACACCATATATTTT.

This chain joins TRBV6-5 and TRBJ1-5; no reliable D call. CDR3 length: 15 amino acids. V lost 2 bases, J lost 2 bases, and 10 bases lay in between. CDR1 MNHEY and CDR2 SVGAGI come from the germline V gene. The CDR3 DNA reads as TGTGCCAGCAGTTACCTTGGAGCGGGCAATCAGCCCCAGCATTTT. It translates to CASSYLGAGNQPQHF.

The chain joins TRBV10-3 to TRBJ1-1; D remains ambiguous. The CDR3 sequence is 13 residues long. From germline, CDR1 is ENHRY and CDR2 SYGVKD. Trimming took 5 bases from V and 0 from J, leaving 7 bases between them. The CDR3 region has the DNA TGTGCCATCAGTCCCGAGATGAACACTGAAGCTTTCTTT. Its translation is CAISPEMNTEAFF.

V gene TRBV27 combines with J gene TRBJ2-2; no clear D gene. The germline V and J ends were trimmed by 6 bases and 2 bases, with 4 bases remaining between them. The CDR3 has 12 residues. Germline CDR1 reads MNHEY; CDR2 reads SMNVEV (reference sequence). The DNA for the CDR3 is TGTGCCAGCAGATCTAACACCGGGGAGCTGTTTTTT. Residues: CASRSNTGELFF.

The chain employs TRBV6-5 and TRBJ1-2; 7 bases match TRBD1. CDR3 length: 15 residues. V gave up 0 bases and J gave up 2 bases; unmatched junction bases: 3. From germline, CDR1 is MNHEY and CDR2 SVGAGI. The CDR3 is CASSYSLTGNYGYTF. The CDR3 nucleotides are TGTGCCAGCAGTTACTCCTTGACAGGGAACTATGGCTACACCTTC.

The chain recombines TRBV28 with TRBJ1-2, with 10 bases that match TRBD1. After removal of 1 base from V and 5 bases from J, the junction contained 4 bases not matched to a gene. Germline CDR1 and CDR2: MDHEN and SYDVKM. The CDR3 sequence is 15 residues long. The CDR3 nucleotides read TGTGCCAGCAGTTTATCACGGACAGGGGGTTATGGCTACACCTTC. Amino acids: CASSLSRTGGYGYTF.